This paragraph covers one T cell receptor beta chain sequence. The antigen is undetermined. The sample originates from a study of identical twins. The study, taken as a whole, reports: Conclusions relied on cross-sectional statistical analysis, not following the same donors. Insertions ran lower in abundant cord blood beta clonotypes, though not in memory repertoires. A partial confounding effect on zero-insertion analyses could come from invariant MAIT and iNKT cells.

Donors uniformly comprised healthy Caucasians. The CDR3 length is 15 residues. The V gene's germline CDR1 is SGHRS and CDR2 YFSETQ. V shed 3 bases, J shed 9 bases, and the junction held 11 bases outside the gene matches. TCRdb re-called the 5' RACE reads with MiXCR, one entry per CDR3 protein. The data hold 500,000 to 600,000 distinct CDR3 sequences, with approximately 22% observed a single time. The sample was also linked to a second study, of T cells expressing NK-cell markers.

The sequence was obtained from a woman between 18 and 29 years old in good health. The chain links TRBV5-1 to TRBJ2-1; TRBD1 agrees at 8 bases. Sequencing was carried out using CD4+ T cells sorted from blood. CDR3 DNA: TGCGCCAGCAGCTCTGGACAGGGCCTCCCGGGTGAGCAGTTCTTC. It yields the protein CASSSGQGLPGEQFF.